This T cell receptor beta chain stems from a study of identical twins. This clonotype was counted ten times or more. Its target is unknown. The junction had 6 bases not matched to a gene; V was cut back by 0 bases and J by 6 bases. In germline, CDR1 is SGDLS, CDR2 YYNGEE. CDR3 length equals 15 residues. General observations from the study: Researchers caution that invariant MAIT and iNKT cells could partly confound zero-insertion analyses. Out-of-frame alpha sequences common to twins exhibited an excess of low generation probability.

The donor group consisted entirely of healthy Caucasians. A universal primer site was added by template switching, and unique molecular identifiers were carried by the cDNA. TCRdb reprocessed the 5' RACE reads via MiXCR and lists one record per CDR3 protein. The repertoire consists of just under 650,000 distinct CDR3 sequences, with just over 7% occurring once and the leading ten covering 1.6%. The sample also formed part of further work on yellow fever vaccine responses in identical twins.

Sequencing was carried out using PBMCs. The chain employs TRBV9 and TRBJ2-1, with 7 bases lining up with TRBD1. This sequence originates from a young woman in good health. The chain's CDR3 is CASSVGTGPSNEQFF. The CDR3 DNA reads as TGTGCCAGCAGCGTAGGGACAGGACCCTCCAATGAGCAGTTCTTC.